This paragraph reports one TCR beta chain. Its matching antigen is unknown. Trimming took 6 bases from V and 3 from J, leaving 18 bases between them. CDR3 length equals 15 residues. Germline V gives CDR1 SEHNR, CDR2 FQNEAQ (reference sequence). In the PCR, 60 Vbeta and 13 Jbeta primers were used. In the original analysis: An analysis performed later counted 74 million or so unique TCR beta chains (roughly 11 million of them shared). The data were produced by immunoSEQ multiplex PCR, yet TCRdb's version contains in-frame clones alone and is incomplete. V, J and clone size are taken as reported in that table, and D and trimming were inferred from the DNA itself. The top ten hold about 2.1% of the sample, which has about 150,000 clones, under 80% seen once. This specimen comes from a study of cytomegalovirus exposure and HLA in healthy donors. Study-wide findings and caveats: Immune exposure information available was restricted to CMV serostatus. The authors listed 150 to 200 TCR beta chains as cytomegalovirus-associated. In vitro work confirmed that a few CMV-associated chains recognize CMV antigens.

Sequenced: PBMCs. This chain uses TRBV7-9 with TRBJ2-7; D is perhaps TRBD2 (7 bases). This TCR came from a young man in good health and CMV-seronegative. DNA for the CDR3: TGTGCCAGCAGGTTTGCAGGGGAGGGTATCTACGAGCAGTACTTC. It codes for CASRFAGEGIYEQYF.